Listed below are T cell receptor beta chains from one sample, sequenced in a study of blood T cell repertoires in COVID-19. Profiling relied on immunoSEQ multiplex PCR, and the TCRdb table lists in-frame clones only, not all of them. The sample shows roughly 500,000 clones, roughly 89% of them seen only once. Material for sequencing was peripheral blood. These receptors all come from a man aged 18 to 35 with COVID-19, enrolled during active disease. Both conserved end residues are part of each CDR3.

TRBJ1-2,TRBV7-9,CASSPPDREDGYTF
TRBJ2-2,TRBV7-8,CASSFRDRGDTGELFF
TRBJ2-1,TRBV19,CASSIAIYNEQFF
TRBJ2-4,TRBV3-1/TRBV3-2,CASSQAGLAKNIQYF
TRBJ2-5,TRBV6-1,CASSERGHQETQYF
TRBJ1-1,TRBV7-6,CASSFTLQGTTEAFF
TRBJ2-2,TRBV3-1/TRBV3-2,CASSLGGGAGGTGTGELFF
TRBJ1-6,TRBV11-3,CASSYTGAYNSPLHF
TRBJ2-7,TRBV19,CASSLTGTSGIYEQYF
TRBJ1-3,TRBV6-5,CASSSGLSSGNTIYF
TRBJ2-1,TRBV5-4,CASSPYTDGNEQFF
TRBJ1-5,TRBV30,CAWSVLPIGNQPQHF
TRBJ2-7,TRBV19,CASRAVGGAYEQYF
TRBJ2-3,TRBV9,CASSRAGVRTDTQYF
TRBJ2-2,TRBV11-2,CASSLGRGGRRNTGELFF
TRBJ2-3,TRBV19,CASSVRSGQDTQYF
TRBJ2-3,TRBV14,CASSPGLAGGTDTQYF
TRBJ2-1,TRBV7-9,CASSPGGLAVHEQFF
TRBJ1-1,TRBV19,CASSPLTGLNTEAFF
TRBJ2-1,TRBV19,CASSIGGGGHEQFF
TRBJ2-7,TRBV7-8,CASSVLAGASYEQYF
TRBJ2-1,TRBV5-1,CASTREGAGPNEQFF
TRBJ1-1,TRBV27,CASSLDRETEAFF
TRBJ2-3,TRBV2,CASSRRGTGVSDTQYF
TRBJ2-2,TRBV5-1,CASQGQRNTGELFF
TRBJ2-2,TRBV6-5,CASSYSFSGNTGELFF
TRBJ2-1,TRBV6-4,CASSDLGGGPGNEQFF
TRBJ1-1,TRBV7-8,CASSLAPEGTEAFF
TRBJ2-3,TRBV27,CASSRLAGVDTQYF
TRBJ1-1,TRBV2,CASSVRRGTEAFF
TRBJ1-6,TRBV2,CASSAMDRGQSPLHF
TRBJ2-2,TRBV2,CASSEGTGYNTGELFF
TRBJ2-3,TRBV7-7,CASSPGGGMADTQYF
TRBJ2-2,TRBV2,CASSEWGQGATGELFF
TRBJ2-7,TRBV7-6,CASSSGGTPTYEQYF
TRBJ2-3,TRBV29-1,CSVDKGARTDTQYF
TRBJ1-6,TRBV6-5,CASRGTGNNSPLHF
TRBJ2-1,TRBV3-1/TRBV3-2,CASTGRANYNEQFF
TRBJ2-3,TRBV2,CASSIEGGGTDTQYF
TRBJ2-1,TRBV6-5,CASSYLGLNNEQFF
TRBJ2-5,TRBV20-1,CSASVSGRAQETQYF
TRBJ1-2,TRBV29-1,CSAPSLGPVSGYTF
TRBJ2-2,TRBV5-1,CASSPLDSYTGELFF
TRBJ2-1,TRBV30,CAWQAASGRAPQFF
TRBJ1-4,TRBV19,CASLPSGSANEKLFF
TRBJ2-2,TRBV2,CASSRERRGELFF
TRBJ1-4,TRBV28,CASSRQGVTGGTNEKLFF
TRBJ2-5,TRBV5-1,CASSFSPRGAQETQYF
TRBJ1-6,TRBV19,CATQSGGRSPLHF
TRBJ2-3,TRBV4-1,CASSYRGLAVTDTQYF
TRBJ2-2,TRBV3-1/TRBV3-2,CASSQLAGAPTGELFF
TRBJ2-3,TRBV6-4,CASSETPGQADTQYF
TRBJ1-1,TRBV12-3/TRBV12-4,CASSADAGEAFF
TRBJ2-5,TRBV5-5,CASSSKDRGLETQYF
TRBJ2-1,TRBV24-1,CATSVVAGGNEQFF
TRBJ2-3,TRBV9,CASSVDRESTDTQYF
TRBJ1-1,TRBV6-8,CASSTPMRFSAFF
TRBJ1-1,TRBV10-3,CAISDSPGRQGVEFGNTEAFF
TRBJ2-7,TRBV2,CASSLKAGGPGEQYF